There are a few counts of the clone carrying this T cell receptor (beta chain). Its antigen is undetermined. The treatment denotes: roughly ten-day PBMC culture with coronavirus spike peptide pools or control peptides (ViraFEST assay). Pre-COVID-19 pandemic sampling (2011-2018) yielded the unexposed donor's CD4+ T cells. The data were taken from a study of vaccination and CD4 T cells after COVID-19. The wider study: Stimulation of the cells used overlapping spike peptide pools from SARS-CoV-2 and from the common cold coronaviruses HCoV-NL63, HCoV-OC43 and HCoV-229E. General observations from the study: A median approximately 83% of convalescent patients' SARS-CoV-2-reactive clones emerged only after vaccination.

The CDR3 sequence is 15 residues long. Trimming removed 0 bases at V and 8 bases at J, with 14 bases between. The germline CDR1 and CDR2 sequences are SGHTA and FQGNSA. Oncomine TCR Beta short-read sequencing was applied to DNA from cultured CD4+ T cells. TCRdb ran MiXCR on the PCR reads and lists one entry per CDR3 protein. The profile covers several thousand distinct CDR3 sequences, with approximately 39% appearing a single time and around 20% taken by the ten largest. V and J are TRBV7-2 and TRBJ1-5; tentatively, D is TRBD1 (5 bases). This clonotype was sampled from a human donor in good health. Sequenced: CD4+ T cells from blood, cultured in vitro. Written as DNA, the CDR3 is TGTGCCAGCAGCTTAGCGCCCGGGGCCCAGGAGCCCCAGCATTTT. Protein sequence: CASSLAPGAQEPQHF.